Shown below are 27 T cell receptor beta chains from a single sample sequenced in a study of Tregs in tolerant kidney transplant recipients (dated by TCRdb to between 2018 and 2020). Libraries were built with the immunoSEQ multiplex PCR assay. What TCRdb holds here is the immuneACCESS table cut down to in-frame rearrangements. Part of the clones is not present; checked against another copy, under half of the missing clones reflect an unresolved V gene, and the others are unexplained. The sample table on file contains 50,000 or so clones. The ten biggest clones cover 0.83% of the sample. The sample's time point label is to be understood as: blood sample drawn before combined kidney and bone marrow transplant. This specimen consisted of CD4+ T cells from blood, obtained before the transplant. These receptors originate from a human donor who received a combined kidney and bone marrow transplant.

Regarding this clone: With the read ending 3 residues before the CDR3 end, the germline J gene is used to fill in that end. The J gene is TRBJ2-1, the V gene TRBV20-1, with 10 bases identical to TRBD2. V was pared by 2 bases and J by 4 bases, with 5 bases of the junction left unmatched. Germline V gives CDR1 DFQATT, CDR2 SNEGSKA (reference sequence). The length of the CDR3 is 15 residues. The CDR3: CSARLAGEIYNEQFF. Partial CDR3 DNA: TGCAGTGCTAGACTAGCGGGGGAAATTTACAATGAG.

In regard to this clone: At one end the junction does not follow the germline gene, possibly because of a read error. The read is 3 residues too short to cover the CDR3 end, so that end is filled in from the germline J gene. The chain couples TRBV11-2 to TRBJ2-2; 8 bases fit TRBD2. Germline lookup yields CDR1 SGHAT and CDR2 FQNNGV. The CDR3 is 14 residues long. Incomplete CDR3 DNA: TGTGCCAGCACCTTAAGCGGGAGTAACGGGGAG. As protein: CASTLSGSNGE. From start to end, the CDR3 is CASTLSGSNGELFF. Full variable domain (remainder filled in from reference TRBV11-2 and TRBJ2-2): EAGVAQSPRYKIIEKRQSVAFWCNPISGHATLYWYQQILGQGPKLLIQFQNNGVVDDSQLPKDRFSAERLKGVDSTLKIQPAKLEDSAVYLCASTLSGSNGELFFGEGSRLTVL.

With respect to this clone: The read is 3 residues too short to cover the CDR3 end, so that end is filled in from the germline J gene. The chain uses TRBV20-1 and TRBJ1-1; D is perhaps TRBD1 (6 bases). CDR1 is DFQATT and CDR2 is SNEGSKA in the germline V gene (reference sequence). V shed 5 bases and J shed 1 base, with 11 bases lying between them. This CDR3 is 13 amino acids long. The CDR3 loop is CSARKTGNTEAFF. The part of the CDR3 DNA that was read is TGCAGTGCTCGGAAGACAGGGAACACTGAA.

Regarding this clone: The read halts 3 residues ahead of the CDR3 end, with the missing end drawn from the germline J gene. This chain joins TRBV20-1 and TRBJ2-5; TRBD2 matches 10 bases. After removal of 0 bases from V and 6 bases from J, the junction contained 7 bases not matched to a gene. CDR3 size: 15 residues. CDR1 is DFQATT and CDR2 is SNEGSKA in the germline V gene (reference sequence). CDR3: CSARDRLAGDQTQYF. The DNA read from the CDR3 is TGCAGTGCTAGAGATCGCCTAGCGGGAGATCAGACC.

To note about this clone: The read comes to an end 3 residues before the CDR3 does, leaving the germline J gene to fill in the end. The chain joins TRBV7-9 to TRBJ1-1; D not resolved. The CDR3 is 13 amino acids. CDR1 and CDR2 (germline): SEHNR, FQNEAQ (reference sequence). Between the trimmed V and J ends, which lost 3 bases and 1 base, there was a span of 6 bases. Partial CDR3 DNA: TGTGCCAGCAGCTTTGGCAAGAACACTGAA. Translation: CASSFGKNTE. The CDR3 in full is CASSFGKNTEAFF.

For this clone: The read stops 3 residues short of the end of the CDR3; the missing end is completed from the germline J gene. The chain recombines TRBV6-1 with TRBJ1-4; 7 positions match TRBD1. The CDR3 loop spans 14 amino acids. V lost 6 bases, J lost 2 bases, and 3 bases stayed unmatched. The V gene's germline CDR1 is MNHNS and CDR2 SASEGT. Incomplete CDR3 DNA: TGTGCCAGCAGGGAACAGGGGACTAATGAAAAA. It specifies CASREQGTNEK. The full-length CDR3 reads as CASREQGTNEKLFF.

As regards this clone: The DNA ends 3 residues before the CDR3 does, and the rest of the CDR3 is filled in from the germline J gene. The chain uses TRBV2 and TRBJ1-4; maybe TRBD1 (5 bases). The CDR3 has 15 amino acids. Per the germline V gene, CDR1 is SNHLY and CDR2 is FYNNEI. Trimming pared 0 bases from V and 8 bases from J, leaving 13 bases between. The CDR3 here is CASSEALQGREKLFF. CDR3 bases read: TGTGCCAGCAGTGAAGCGCTTCAGGGAAGAGAAAAA.

Comment on this clone: The read is 3 residues too short to cover the CDR3 end, so that end is filled in from the germline J gene. The chain is built from TRBV19 and TRBJ2-1; no firm D call. The germline V and J ends were trimmed by 0 bases and 2 bases, with 5 bases remaining between them. The CDR3 length is 14 residues. Per germline, CDR1 LNHDA and CDR2 SQIVND (reference sequence). CDR3 DNA, as far as it was read: TGTGCCAGTAGTATAGAAACTGCCTACAATGAG. Translated, it gives CASSIETAYNE. The full CDR3 is CASSIETAYNEQFF.

CDR3 DNA (partial): TGCGCCAGCAGCCGAGGACAGGGGCACACCGGGGAG. The encoded protein is CASSRGQGHTGE. The CDR3 in full is CASSRGQGHTGELFF. The rearrangement links TRBV5-1 to TRBJ2-2; 9 bases match TRBD1. Read data end 3 residues before the CDR3 end; the end is taken from the germline J gene. This CDR3 comprises 15 residues. Germline CDR1 and CDR2: SGHRS and YFSETQ. V gave up 4 bases and J gave up 3 bases; unmatched junction bases: 4.

Comments on this clone: Read sequence stops 3 residues before the CDR3 end, and the germline J gene provides the missing end. The chain combines TRBV7-9 with TRBJ2-1, with D unresolved. The V gene lost 2 bases and the J gene lost 4 bases, with 3 bases spanning the gap. Germline loops: CDR1 SEHNR, CDR2 FQNEAQ (reference sequence). The CDR3 totals 12 residues. CDR3 DNA, as far as it was read: TGTGCCAGCAGCTTACTATACAATGAG. Its translation is CASSLLYNE. The entire CDR3 protein reads CASSLLYNEQFF.

CDR3 loop: CASSNRSTGGDEKLFF. The sequenced CDR3 bases are TGTGCCAGTAGTAACCGATCAACAGGGGGCGACGAAAAA. The V call is TRBV19, the J call TRBJ1-4; 9 bases match TRBD1. With the read ending 3 residues before the CDR3 end, the germline J gene is used to fill in that end. CDR1 is LNHDA and CDR2 is SQIVND in the germline V gene (reference sequence). The CDR3 runs to 16 residues. V shed 4 bases and J 8 bases; nucleotides not matched to a gene: 11.

Remarks on this clone: The read falls 3 residues short of the CDR3 end, and the missing part is taken from the germline J gene. The V call is TRBV7-2, the J call TRBJ2-3; possible D gene TRBD1, 6 bases. The V gene's germline CDR1 is SGHTA and CDR2 FQGNSA. The CDR3 consists of 13 residues. The chain's CDR3 is CASSSTRQETQYF. The DNA read from the CDR3 is TGTGCCAGCAGCTCTACCAGACAGGAGACG.

About this clone itself: The read terminates 3 residues before the CDR3 end, so the remaining end is supplied by the germline J gene. V and J are TRBV2 and TRBJ1-5, with D tentatively TRBD1 (6 bases). CDR3 length equals 15 residues. Trimming stripped 6 bases from V and 4 bases from J, with 16 bases between. Per the germline V gene, CDR1 is SNHLY and CDR2 is FYNNEI. CDR3 DNA (partial): TGTGCCAGCAGAGAACAGGGAGTAGGGAATCAGCCC. Translated: CASREQGVGNQP. The complete CDR3 protein is CASREQGVGNQPQHF.

As for this clone: The CDR3 end lies 3 residues beyond the end of the read and is filled in from the germline J gene. The V gene is TRBV18, the J gene TRBJ2-2, with a possible D match to TRBD2 (5 bases). The CDR3 runs to 13 residues. From germline, CDR1 is KGHSH and CDR2 LQKENI. V lost 8 bases and J 7 bases, leaving 14 bases between the germline ends. CDR3 residues: CASANREGGELFF. The sequenced part of the CDR3 DNA is TGTGCCAGCGCAAATCGTGAGGGCGGGGAG.

Notes on this clone: The read ends 3 residues before the CDR3 terminus; that terminus is restored from the germline J gene. This rearrangement joins TRBV2 to TRBJ1-6, with TRBD1 matching 12 bases. Looked up from germline, CDR1 is SNHLY and CDR2 is FYNNEI. This CDR3 has 19 amino acids. V lost 6 bases, J lost 7 bases, and 16 bases stayed unmatched. The chain's CDR3 is CASSGPRDRGRRANSPLHF. The CDR3 bases that were read are TGTGCCAGCAGCGGTCCCCGGGACAGGGGGCGGAGGGCCAATTCACCC. The whole variable domain, filled in from reference TRBV2 and TRBJ1-6, reads EPEVTQTPSHQVTQMGQEVILRCVPISNHLYFYWYRQILGQKVEFLVSFYNNEISEKSEIFDDQFSVERPDGSNFTLKIRSTKLEDSAMYFCASSGPRDRGRRANSPLHFGNGTRLTVT.

About this clone: Coverage ceases 3 residues before the CDR3 finishes, and the germline J gene fills in the end. This chain links TRBV5-1 with TRBJ1-4, with D possibly TRBD1 on 5 matching bases. There are 15 residues in the CDR3. Germline-derived CDR1 and CDR2 are SGHRS and YFSETQ. Trimming cost V 4 bases and J 6 bases, with 16 bases left between them. The sequenced part of the CDR3 DNA is TGCGCCAGCAGCGCCGACAGATGGATAGATGAAAAA. Translation: CASSADRWIDEK. The full-length CDR3 reads as CASSADRWIDEKLFF.

Notes on this clone: The observed sequence ends 3 residues before the CDR3 terminus, with the missing tail filled in from the germline J gene. The chain carries TRBV7-2 and TRBJ1-3, with 7 bases identical to TRBD1. Germline V gene data show CDR1 as SGHTA and CDR2 as FQGNSA. The CDR3 extends over 13 amino acids. The trim removed 6 bases at V and 4 bases at J, leaving 3 bases unmatched. CDR3 loop: CASRRQGGNTIYF. The CDR3 DNA, read in part, is TGTGCCAGCAGGCGACAGGGCGGAAACACC.

On this clone itself: The read ends 3 residues shy of where the CDR3 ends; the end is completed using the germline J gene. V gene TRBV28 combines with J gene TRBJ2-3, with TRBD2 matching 10 bases. Trimming took 5 bases from V and 3 from J; bases not matched to a gene: 17. In germline, CDR1 is MDHEN, CDR2 SYDVKM. This CDR3 comprises 19 residues. CDR3 DNA, as far as it was read: TGTGCCAGCAGTCCCCCGACCTTCAAGCGGGGGGGAACGACAGATACG. Amino acids: CASSPPTFKRGGTTDT. The CDR3 in its entirety is CASSPPTFKRGGTTDTQYF.

The DNA read from the CDR3 is TGTGCCAGCACCCTGGGACAGGTGATCTTCTCTGGAAACACC. Residues: CASTLGQVIFSGNT. The entire CDR3 sequence reads CASTLGQVIFSGNTIYF. The rearrangement uses TRBV6-2 or TRBV6-3 and TRBJ1-3; 8 bases are shared with TRBD1. The read terminates 3 residues ahead of where the CDR3 ends, so the germline J gene completes it. CDR3 length: 17 amino acids. V lost 7 bases to trimming and J lost 0 bases; unmatched junction nucleotides: 11. The germline V gene encodes CDR1 MNHEY and CDR2 SVGEGT.

A note on this clone: From the germline J gene comes the end of the CDR3, since the read stops 3 residues before it. The genes are TRBV7-2 and TRBJ1-2, with D tentatively TRBD1 (6 bases). V was pared by 4 bases and J by 0 bases, with 12 bases between. The germline CDR1 and CDR2 sequences are SGHTA and FQGNSA. The CDR3 consists of 15 residues. CDR3 DNA (partial): TGTGCCAGCAGCTCCCCTTGGACAGCTAACTATGGC. This translates into CASSSPWTANYG. The entire CDR3 is CASSSPWTANYGYTF.

On this clone: The CDR3 extends 3 residues past the end of the read, so its final part is completed from the germline J gene. This rearrangement joins TRBV18 to TRBJ2-7; 13 bases align to TRBD2. The V gene end was trimmed by 0 bases and the J gene end by 0 bases; junction bases not matched to a gene: 5. This CDR3 contains 18 residues. CDR1 is KGHSH and CDR2 is LQKENI in the germline V gene. The DNA read from the CDR3 is TGTGCCAGCTCACCACCGACTAGCGGGAGGATTAGCTCCTACGAG. It codes for CASSPPTSGRISSYE. The whole CDR3 protein reads CASSPPTSGRISSYEQYF. The full variable domain, with the rest looked up from reference TRBV18 and TRBJ2-7, is NAGVMQNPRHLVRRRGQEARLRCSPMKGHSHVYWYRQLPEEGLKFMVYLQKENIIDESGMPKERFSAEFPKEGPSILRIQQVVRGDSAAYFCASSPPTSGRISSYEQYFGPGTRLTVT.

On this clone: From the germline J gene comes the end of the CDR3, since the read stops 3 residues before it. V gene TRBV19 combines with J gene TRBJ1-1, with no clear D. V lost 3 bases and J 1 base, leaving 9 bases between the germline ends. Germline CDR1 and CDR2: LNHDA and SQIVND (reference sequence). The CDR3 has 14 residues. CDR3 in amino acids: CASSIRVQNTEAFF. The part of the CDR3 DNA that was read is TGTGCCAGTAGTATTCGGGTCCAGAACACTGAA.

Notes on this clone: The read ends 3 residues early relative to the CDR3; the germline J gene fills the gap. The V and J genes are TRBV12-3 or TRBV12-4 and TRBJ1-4; 10 nucleotides match TRBD1. J lost 7 bases, V lost 5 bases, and 10 bases had no gene match. This CDR3 is 16 amino acids long. The covered CDR3 bases are TGTGCCAGCAGTCTCGGGACAGGGGCTAAGGGTGAAAAA. Protein product: CASSLGTGAKGEK. The entire CDR3 reads CASSLGTGAKGEKLFF.

In the case of this clone: The CDR3 extends 3 residues past the end of the read, so its final part is completed from the germline J gene. This chain uses TRBV7-2 with TRBJ1-2; D uncertain. Trimming removed 1 base from V and 4 bases from J, with 10 bases in between. Germline-derived CDR1 and CDR2 are SGHTA and FQGNSA. This CDR3 contains 14 residues. The CDR3 loop reads CASSLESQIYGYTF. CDR3 bases read: TGTGCCAGCAGCTTAGAATCACAGATCTATGGC.

Worth noting for this clone: From the germline J gene comes the end of the CDR3, since the read stops 3 residues before it. The rearrangement joins TRBV30 to TRBJ1-3; D uncertain. The V gene lost 3 bases and the J gene lost 0 bases, with 15 bases spanning the gap. The CDR3 extends over 16 amino acids. Germline CDR1 GTSNPN, CDR2 SVGIG (reference sequence). CDR3 bases read: TGTGCCTGGAGGAGTATTGGGCTACTCTCTGGAAACACC. Translating it yields CAWRSIGLLSGNT. In full, the CDR3 reads CAWRSIGLLSGNTIYF.

In regard to this clone: The read comes to an end 3 residues before the CDR3 does, leaving the germline J gene to fill in the end. V usage is TRBV7-2 and J usage is TRBJ2-3; tentatively, D is TRBD2 (5 bases). CDR1 and CDR2 from the germline V gene are SGHTA and FQGNSA. Trimming shortened V by 5 bases and J by 1 base, and 13 bases separated the two germline ends. The CDR3 is 15 residues long. The CDR3 here is CASSRDYGRTDTQYF. CDR3 DNA (partial): TGTGCCAGCAGCCGTGACTACGGACGCACAGATACG.

As to this clone: The read terminates 3 residues ahead of where the CDR3 ends, so the germline J gene completes it. This sequence joins TRBV7-2 and TRBJ1-4, with 8 bases that match TRBD1. V trimming: 5 bases; J trimming: 8 bases; junction bases outside the gene matches: 7. Germline-derived CDR1 and CDR2 are SGHTA and FQGNSA. The CDR3 spans 14 residues. This CDR3 reads CASSPIGQGEKLFF. The sequenced CDR3 bases are TGTGCCAGCAGCCCCATCGGACAGGGAGAAAAA.